This entry is about one T cell receptor (beta chain). The sample comes from a study of CD8+CD57+ T cells in acquired aplastic anemia. CDR3 and TCR beta VDJ profiling relied on a genomic DNA template. TCRdb analysed the reads with MiXCR anew, one entry per CDR3 protein. The table shows fewer than 200,000 distinct CDR3 sequences, with just under 65% occurring only once. Deletions cut 4 bases from V and 3 bases from J, with 8 bases between. CDR1 and CDR2 (germline): SGHDT, YYEEEE. The CDR3 covers 12 residues. The source material was sorted CD4+, CD8+, or CD8+CD57+ T cells (not recorded which) from PBMCs. The chain has TRBV5-6 and TRBJ2-7, with D hard to call. This clonotype originated in a human donor in good health. CDR3 in DNA: TGTGCCAGCAGCGGACGGCACTACGAGCAGTACTTC. Protein product: CASSGRHYEQYF.